Listed below are T cell receptor beta chains from one sample, sequenced in a study of blood T cell repertoires in COVID-19. Profiled with immunoSEQ multiplex PCR; TCRdb holds only in-frame clones, not every one. The sample lists some 370,000 clones; 90% were seen once. The sequenced sample was peripheral blood. These receptors all come from a man between 18 and 35 years old with active or convalescent COVID-19. The CDR3 runs from the conserved cysteine through the conserved F or W. The D gene is left open where the match is weak. Clone size, where shown, is once, few, many, or a class for clones that have expanded.

d_gene,abundance,j_gene,v_gene,CDR3aa,CDR3nt
TRBD1,NA,TRBJ1-2,TRBV28,CASSSSQGANYGYTF,TGTGCCAGCAGTTCATCACAGGGGGCCAACTATGGCTACACCTTC
TRBD1,NA,TRBJ2-7,TRBV28,CASSSTRQGELGYEQYF,TGTGCCAGCAGTTCTACCCGACAGGGAGAGTTGGGATACGAGCAGTACTTC
NA,NA,TRBJ1-4,TRBV29-1,CSVSGVNEKLFF,TGCAGCGTTTCCGGGGTTAATGAAAAACTGTTTTTT
TRBD1,once,TRBJ1-2,TRBV7-6,CASSPLLGQGDYGYTF,TGTGCCAGCAGCCCCCTCTTGGGACAGGGTGATTATGGCTACACCTTC
NA,NA,TRBJ2-5,TRBV2,CASSPFRDIGFEETQYF,TGTGCCAGCAGTCCTTTCCGGGACATCGGTTTTGAAGAGACCCAGTACTTC
NA,NA,TRBJ2-7,TRBV28,CASNQGGNHEYEQYF,TGTGCCAGCAACCAGGGCGGGAACCACGAGTACGAGCAGTACTTC
TRBD1,NA,TRBJ2-2,TRBV3-1/TRBV3-2,CASSQETTGSNTGELFF,TGTGCCAGCAGCCAAGAAACGACAGGGTCGAACACCGGGGAGCTGTTTTTT
NA,NA,TRBJ1-2,TRBV29-1,CSARTGSNYGYTF,TGCAGCGCGCGGACGGGATCTAACTATGGCTACACCTTC
TRBD1,NA,TRBJ2-2,TRBV19,CASRGTGETGELFF,TGTGCCAGTAGGGGGACAGGGGAAACCGGGGAGCTGTTTTTT
TRBD1,NA,TRBJ2-3,TRBV7-9,CASSFLPGQGGTDTQYF,TGTGCCAGCAGCTTCCTCCCGGGACAGGGTGGCACAGATACGCAGTATTTT
TRBD2,NA,TRBJ2-7,TRBV27,CASSSGLAAYEQYF,TGTGCCAGCAGTTCGGGACTAGCGGCCTACGAGCAGTACTTC
NA,NA,TRBJ2-2,TRBV6-4,CASSDRERVIGELFF,TGTGCCAGCAGTGACAGGGAGCGGGTTATTGGGGAGCTGTTTTTT
TRBD1,NA,TRBJ1-4,TRBV7-2,CASTGQGAPNEKLFF,TGTGCCAGCACCGGACAGGGGGCGCCTAATGAAAAACTGTTTTTT
TRBD1,NA,TRBJ1-2,TRBV28,CASGSRGQGSNYGYTF,TGTGCCAGCGGGTCCCGCGGACAGGGTTCTAACTATGGCTACACCTTC
TRBD1,NA,TRBJ1-6,TRBV2,CASKGQTYSPLHF,TGTGCCAGCAAGGGACAGACCTATTCACCCCTCCACTTT
TRBD1,NA,TRBJ2-5,TRBV19,CASRPTGGSETQYF,TGTGCCAGTAGGCCGACAGGGGGCTCGGAGACCCAGTACTTC
NA,NA,TRBJ1-6,TRBV28,CASSLFDGSSYNSPLHF,TGTGCCAGCAGTTTATTCGATGGGAGCTCCTATAATTCACCCCTCCACTTT
NA,NA,TRBJ2-7,TRBV6-6,CASSYSPSREQYF,TGTGCCAGCAGTTATTCCCCTTCTCGCGAGCAGTACTTC
TRBD1,NA,TRBJ1-1,TRBV19,CASSPLDREESEAFF,TGTGCCAGTAGCCCTCTTGACAGGGAAGAATCCGAAGCTTTCTTT